The clone carrying this T cell receptor beta chain was recorded many times. TCRdb processed the 5' RACE reads anew with MiXCR; each CDR3 protein has one entry. The table lists 100,000 to 150,000 distinct CDR3 sequences, about 7% of them singletons. CDR1 is KGHSH and CDR2 is LQKENI in the germline V gene. The CDR3 is 14 residues long. V was pared by 3 bases and J by 3 bases, with 11 bases between. The record originates from a study of T cells after yellow fever vaccination. This specimen consisted of CD4+ T cells sorted from PBMCs, obtained more than 8 days after the first yellow fever vaccination. This TCR derives from a man between 18 and 29 years old who received the YFV17D yellow fever vaccine. The chain has TRBV18 and TRBJ1-2; D possibly corresponds to TRBD1 (6 bases). The CDR3 protein is CASSPSTGYYGYTF. CDR3 DNA sequence: TGTGCCAGCTCACCTTCGACAGGATACTATGGCTACACCTTC.